This record concerns one T cell receptor (beta chain) sequence. The trim removed 3 bases at V and 4 bases at J, leaving 8 bases unmatched. Per the germline V gene, CDR1 is SGHNT and CDR2 is YENEEA. This CDR3 has 16 amino acids. The sample is drawn from a study of blood T cell repertoires in COVID-19. Measured with immunoSEQ multiplex PCR; TCRdb has only the in-frame clones, and not every one. The sample holds fewer than 200,000 clones; 84% are singletons and the top ten take less than 3.5%. The sequence derives from a woman in her twenties or thirties who had been exposed to COVID-19. Sequenced material: PBMCs or T cells enriched from blood (not recorded which). The chain has TRBV11-3 and TRBJ2-1, with 8 bases lining up with TRBD1. This chain's CDR3 is CASSFGQGAEYNEQFF. The CDR3 DNA is TGTGCCAGCAGCTTCGGGCAGGGGGCGGAATACAATGAGCAGTTCTTC.